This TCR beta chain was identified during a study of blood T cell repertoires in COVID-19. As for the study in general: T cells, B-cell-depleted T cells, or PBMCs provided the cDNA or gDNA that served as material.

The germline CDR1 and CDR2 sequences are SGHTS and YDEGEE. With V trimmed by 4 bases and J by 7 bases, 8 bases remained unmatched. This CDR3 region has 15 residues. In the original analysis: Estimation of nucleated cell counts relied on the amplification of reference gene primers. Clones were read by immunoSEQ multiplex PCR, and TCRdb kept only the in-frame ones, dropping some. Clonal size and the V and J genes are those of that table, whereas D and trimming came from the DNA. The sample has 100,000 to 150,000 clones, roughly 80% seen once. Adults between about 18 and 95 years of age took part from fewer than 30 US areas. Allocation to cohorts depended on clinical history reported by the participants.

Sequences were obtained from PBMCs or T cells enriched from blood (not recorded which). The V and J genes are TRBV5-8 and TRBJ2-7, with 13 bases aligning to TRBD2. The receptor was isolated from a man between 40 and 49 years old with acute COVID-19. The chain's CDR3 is CASSALAGGPREQYF. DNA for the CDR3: TGTGCCAGCAGCGCACTAGCGGGAGGGCCTCGTGAGCAGTACTTC.